The source of this T cell receptor beta chain is a study of post-analysis software for immune sequencing data. Study-level points and caveats: The five TRBV segments detected at higher frequency in patients than in controls included TRBV5-6, TRBV5-1 and TRBV20-1. Controls had significantly higher normalized Chao1 diversity than multiple sclerosis patients.

Presence of unique molecular identifiers characterized the TCR beta cDNA libraries. With roughly 1 to 11 million T cells as the source, some 510,000 cDNA molecules resulted. TCRdb redid the calling of the PCR reads with MiXCR, one entry per CDR3 protein. The repertoire consists of more than 450,000 distinct CDR3 sequences, with around a third occurring once and the leading ten covering around 6%. Germline V gene data show CDR1 as SNHLY and CDR2 as FYNNEI. The V gene lost 6 bases and the J gene lost 10 bases, with 13 bases spanning the gap. This CDR3 has 12 residues. Notes on this clonotype: Its antigen is still unknown.

The V gene is TRBV2, the J gene TRBJ2-1, with no clear D. Sequenced: blood. This TCR derives from a girl aged 2 to 17 with multiple sclerosis. The CDR3 coding sequence is TGTGCCAGCAGCATAGATAAGGAAGAGCAGTTCTTC. Amino acids: CASSIDKEEQFF.